This T cell receptor beta chain was identified in a study of T cell responses to AZD1222 COVID-19 vaccine. The wider study: Second-dose timings of about 4 or about 12 weeks were pooled. Points from the study as a whole: Variant regions that are unmutated are reportedly the target of nearly half of spike-specific TCRs.

Trimming took 4 bases from V and 4 from J; bases not matched to a gene: 7. The CDR3 length is 15 residues. Germline CDR1 reads SGDLS; CDR2 reads YYNGEE. This clone appeared a single time. Its antigen is currently unknown. Method: immunoSEQ multiplex PCR; TCRdb's copy keeps in-frame clones and lacks some. The sample includes some 130,000 clones, 85% to 90% of them seen just once. The sample was peripheral blood, taken on day 0 of AZD1222 vaccination. The TCR sequence derives from an adult in good health. The chain has TRBV9 and TRBJ2-5; 10 nucleotides align to TRBD2. Here the CDR3 DNA reads TGTGCCAGCAGCCTCGGACTAGCGGAAGGAGAGACCCAGTACTTC. Its translation: CASSLGLAEGETQYF.